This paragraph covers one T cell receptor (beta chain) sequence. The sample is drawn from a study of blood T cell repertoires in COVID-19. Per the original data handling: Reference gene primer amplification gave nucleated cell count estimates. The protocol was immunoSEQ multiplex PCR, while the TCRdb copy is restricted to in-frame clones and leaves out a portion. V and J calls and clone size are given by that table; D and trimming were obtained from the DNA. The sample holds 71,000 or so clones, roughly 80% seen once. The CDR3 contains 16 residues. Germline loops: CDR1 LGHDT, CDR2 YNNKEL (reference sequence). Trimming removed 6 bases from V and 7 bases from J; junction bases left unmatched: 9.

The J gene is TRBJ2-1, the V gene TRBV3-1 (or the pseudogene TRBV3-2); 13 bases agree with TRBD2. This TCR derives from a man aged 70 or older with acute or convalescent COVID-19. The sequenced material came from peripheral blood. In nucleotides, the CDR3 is TGTGCCAGCAGTCCTGGACTAGCGGGAGCGCAGAATGAGCAGTTCTTC. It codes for CASSPGLAGAQNEQFF.